This TCR beta chain was retrieved from a study of regulatory T cells in long-lasting Graves disease (dated by TCRdb to the early 2020s). Study-level background: Patients with newly diagnosed Graves' disease had been on antithyroid drugs for under 3 months. This study used TCR sequencing and RNA sequencing of peripheral blood to compare persistent Graves' disease patients against newly diagnosed Graves' disease patients. The study was registered as a clinical trial and conducted in China. TCR sequencing covered around 13 persistent and 20 newly diagnosed Graves' disease patients, 33 samples in total.

This clonotype has at least ten counts. This clone's antigen is unknown. There are no base qualities to consult, and no much larger clone falls within one base. The intended sense of this specimen's time point label: newly diagnosed GD, antithyroid drugs for less than 3 months. RNA was extracted from PBMCs in TRIzol for both TCR sequencing and RNA sequencing. Graves' disease was diagnosed according to American Thyroid Association guidelines. Patients were recruited from an endocrinology department in Xi'an, China. From each patient, approximately 10 milliliters of peripheral blood was collected into an EDTA anticoagulant tube. PBMCs were isolated by Ficoll Paque Plus density gradient separation without further T cell sorting. An Agilent 2100 Bioanalyzer and agarose gel were used to check RNA quality, while a NanoDrop 2000 measured RNA concentration. Clipping removes 5 bases from V and 7 bases from J, with 8 as the unmatched junction base count. Looking up the germline V gene (reference sequence) yields CDR1 MNHEY and CDR2 SMNVEV. CDR3 length: 15 amino acids, cysteine to phenylalanine. The CDR3 DNA has 45 bases and is translated from base 1.

The library was produced with multiplex PCR. Instrument used: Illumina HiSeq 4000. iRepertoire HTBI primers and Arm-PCR amplification of CDR3 regions were used to construct TCR beta libraries. Before sequencing, the PCR products went through gel purification. Concerning the study's data processing: A total of some 65 TRBV and some 15 TRBJ segments were identified across samples and were used for gene usage analysis of CDR3 amino acid clonotypes. Filtered high-quality paired reads were merged into contigs using COPE and FqMerger. BLAST was used to align contigs to the IMGT TRBV, TRBD and TRBJ reference genes, and CDR3 was defined following IMGT. Any clonotype with a frequency above 0.1% was counted as a highly expanded clone. Shannon entropy served as the measure of repertoire diversity, while the Gini coefficient captured V-J evenness. Public clonotypes were defined as clonotypes shared by more than one individual. TCRdb's own reprocessing of the public reads used fastp at Q25 and MiXCR and kept productive beta chains. Each CDR3 protein appears once, grouped with its most common genes and DNA. These V and J calls rely on TCRdb rather than the paper's analysis. In all, the sample holds about 420,000 distinct CDR3 sequences, and around 15% of those were seen once. The top ten clonotypes cover roughly 23% of the sample.

Broad study findings and their caveats: Only the TCR beta chain was sequenced and analyzed. Peripheral blood alone was examined, since thyroid tissue, which constituted the primary lesion, could not be accessed. Lower TCR Shannon entropy and fewer highly expanded clones were observed in persistent Graves' disease patients than in newly diagnosed patients, which suggested clonal expansion. The authors noted that the small sample size was a limitation that may lower accuracy. TRBV28, TRBJ1-2 and TRBJ2-5 were preferentially used in persistent disease, while TRBV20-1 and TRBJ2-1 were favored in newly diagnosed disease. A larger number of public clonotypes was shared among persistent patients (more than 2,500) than among newly diagnosed patients (around 970).

These data also featured in a second study, about T cells in Graves' hyperthyroidism and ophthalmopathy. The second paper states: A patient counted as having stable Graves' hyperthyroidism if no progression to ophthalmopathy occurred over 18 months of follow-up. Hyperthyroidism patients were newly diagnosed, with disease duration under 2 months, and aged 18 to 65 years. Patients with uncontrolled infections, other autoimmune diseases, pregnancy or lactation were excluded. Diagnoses relied on clinical symptoms, serum thyroxine and TRAb, thyroid ultrasound and orbital computed tomography. For the first round of RT-PCR on the TCR CDR3, the HTBI primer set was used together with the Qiagen OneStep RT-PCR kit. Blood samples also contained most of the expanded thyroid clonotypes (frequency above 0.001), which suggests that blood repertoires may reflect thyroid immune responses. A 13 V-J signature model separated ophthalmopathy from stable hyperthyroidism, with nearly 90% sensitivity and about 81% specificity in cross-validation and 80%/75% in testing. In validation, the model predicted progression to ophthalmopathy a median of around 6.5 months before onset, with approximately 71% sensitivity and more than 72% specificity. To identify TCR V-J signatures that set the groups apart, the researchers used a discovery cohort of 100 patients, made up of roughly 45 with Graves' ophthalmopathy and some 56 with stable Graves' hyperthyroidism. Prospective prediction of ophthalmopathy was tested in an independent validation cohort consisting of some 20 hyperthyroidism patients and about 17 patients who later progressed to ophthalmopathy. The 90 to 100 discovery patients were randomly divided into training and test sets at a 7:3 ratio. The study also compared thyroid tissue and blood T-cell repertoires from a handful of Graves' hyperthyroidism patients. Following sampling, methimazole starting at 30 mg daily was given to hyperthyroidism patients, and high-dose intravenous methylprednisolone was given to ophthalmopathy patients. Libraries were constructed in a second round of multiplex PCR, after which size selection and purification were carried out. Paired-end sequencing of the libraries was performed with 100 bp reads on an Illumina HiSeq2000. SOAPnuke was used to process the raw data, throwing out any read that contained adapters or uncalled bases, had a mean Phred below 15, or lacked an exact constant-primer or identifier match. COPE v1.2.5 was used to merge high-quality paired reads, and clonotypes were defined as unique nucleotide sequences. MiTCR v1.1 was used to align clonotypes to the IMGT TRBV, TRBD and TRBJ reference segments. The analysis was restricted to V-J combinations with a frequency above 0.0001, which together covered just over 99% of the repertoires. The TCS score was defined as F50 (clonal expansion) divided by E x V (chaos), with BLOSUM62-based TCRdist calculated between CDR3 peptides within each V-J. Welch's t-statistics and random forest reduced just over 500 V-J features to 13, which were used in a naive Bayes classifier (R e1071). No statistical method was used to set the sample size in advance, and investigators knew the group allocation. According to the paper, TCR Vbeta CDR3 sequencing was carried out on some 130 peripheral blood samples, which came from 40 to 45 ophthalmopathy, under 80 hyperthyroidism and some 17 progressor patients.

This material consisted of peripheral blood mononuclear cells (PBMCs), taken at new diagnosis, from a patient treated with antithyroid drugs. The receptor chain draws on TRBV27 and TRBJ1-4; TRBD1 matches 9 bases in the middle. This clonotype originated in a young woman with Graves disease. Donor details come from another sample of the same person, matched by shared clones. The base sequence is TGTGCCAGCAGTAAATCCGGGACAGGGATTGAAAAACTGTTTTTT. This sequence encodes CASSKSGTGIEKLFF.